Shown below are 27 T cell receptor beta chains from a single sample sequenced in a study of blood T cell repertoires in COVID-19. Profiling relied on immunoSEQ multiplex PCR, and the TCRdb table lists in-frame clones only, not all of them. The sample records about 160,000 clones, roughly 85% being singletons. The material sequenced was peripheral blood. The receptors originated from a human donor with acute or convalescent COVID-19. The donor label of this sample is uncertain.

The rearrangement links TRBV6-1 to TRBJ2-2, with TRBD1 matching over 7 bases. The V gene's germline CDR1 is MNHNS and CDR2 SASEGT. The CDR3 totals 16 residues. V was pared by 4 bases and J by 2 bases, with 7 bases of the junction left unmatched. In DNA form, the CDR3 reads TGTGCCAGCAGTGGGTCGGGGACAGTAAACACCGGGGAGCTGTTTTTT. It is translated as CASSGSGTVNTGELFF.

This clone was detected only a few times. The chain combines TRBV12-3 or TRBV12-4 with TRBJ2-7, with D unresolved. This CDR3 has 13 residues. V was trimmed by 3 bases and J by 2 bases, leaving 8 bases between them. CDR3 amino acids: CASSLSRPYEQYF. CDR3 bases: TGTGCCAGCAGTTTGTCCAGGCCCTACGAGCAGTACTTC.

This sequence joins TRBV9 and TRBJ2-7, with 8 nucleotides matching TRBD1. The CDR3 consists of 13 residues. The germline V gene encodes CDR1 SGDLS and CDR2 YYNGEE. The V segment lost 3 bases and the J segment 6 bases; nucleotides outside the gene matches: 5. The CDR3 here is CASSANRGSEQYF. For the CDR3, the DNA is TGTGCCAGCAGCGCCAACAGGGGGAGCGAGCAGTACTTC. The whole variable domain, filled in from reference TRBV9 and TRBJ2-7, reads DSGVTQTPKHLITATGQRVTLRCSPRSGDLSVYWYQQSLDQGLQFLIQYYNGEERAKGNILERFSAQQFPDLHSELNLSSLELGDSALYFCASSANRGSEQYFGPGTRLTVT.

This chain connects TRBV18 to TRBJ1-2; possibly TRBD1 for D (6 bases). CDR3 length equals 17 residues. CDR1 is KGHSH, CDR2 LQKENI, per germline. The ends were cut back, 1 base at V and 3 bases at J, with 18 bases in the middle. In DNA, the CDR3 is TGTGCCAGCTCACCACGCACAGGGAAGGGTGGCGACTATGGCTACACCTTC. Protein product: CASSPRTGKGGDYGYTF.

V usage is TRBV7-8 and J usage is TRBJ1-4, with D maybe TRBD1 (5 bases). Germline V gene lookup returns CDR1 SGHVS and CDR2 FQNEAQ. Trimming pared 2 bases from V and 7 bases from J, leaving 11 bases between. This CDR3 is 14 amino acids long. Here the CDR3 reads CASSLYGGGEKLFF. The CDR3 DNA is TGTGCCAGCAGCTTATACGGCGGGGGTGAAAAACTGTTTTTT.

This chain links TRBV28 with TRBJ1-2; 7 bases line up with TRBD1. The CDR3 sequence is 15 residues long. Unmatched junction bases numbered 4, after V lost 2 bases and J lost 1 base. Germline-derived CDR1 and CDR2 are MDHEN and SYDVKM. Here the CDR3 reads CASSLVQGGNYGYTF. The DNA for the CDR3 is TGTGCCAGCAGTTTAGTGCAGGGGGGTAACTATGGCTACACCTTC.

J is TRBJ1-2 and V is TRBV6-6; D possibly corresponds to TRBD1 (5 bases). The CDR3 is 16 amino acids. Germline-derived CDR1 and CDR2 are MNHNY and SVGAGI (reference sequence). V was clipped by 4 bases and J by 5 bases, with 20 bases between them. The CDR3: CASSSRAMGEGYGYTF. CDR3 coding DNA: TGTGCCAGCAGTTCGCGCGCGATGGGGGAGGGATATGGCTACACCTTC.

The chain links TRBV11-3 to TRBJ1-5; 9 nucleotides match TRBD1. V dropped 5 bases and J dropped 9; count of bases not matched to a gene: 5. The CDR3 runs to 13 residues. The germline CDR1 and CDR2 sequences are SGHNT and YENEEA. The CDR3 loop reads CASSGQGMGPQHF. As DNA, the CDR3 is TGTGCCAGCAGCGGACAGGGGATGGGGCCCCAGCATTTT.

This chain uses TRBV4-2 with TRBJ2-6, with 7 bases that match TRBD2. This CDR3 spans 17 amino acids. Trimming took 2 bases from V and 0 from J; bases not matched to a gene: 4. The germline V gene encodes CDR1 LGHNA and CDR2 YNFKEQ. The chain's CDR3 is CASSQQAGSSGANVLTF. CDR3 nucleotides: TGTGCCAGCAGCCAACAAGCGGGGAGCTCTGGGGCCAACGTCCTGACTTTC.

The CDR3 region is CATSDSTGTGEQPQHF. The CDR3 DNA is TGTGCCACCAGTGATTCAACCGGGACAGGGGAACAGCCCCAGCATTTT. The chain recombines TRBV24-1 with TRBJ1-5; 10 bases map to TRBD1. Trimming removed 2 bases from V and 7 bases from J; junction bases left unmatched: 7. Germline CDR1 is KGHDR and CDR2 is SFDVKD. This CDR3 contains 16 residues.

J is TRBJ2-4 and V is TRBV28; TRBD1 matches 8 bases. The germline CDR1 and CDR2 sequences are MDHEN and SYDVKM. The V gene end was trimmed by 6 bases and the J gene end by 3 bases; junction bases not matched to a gene: 10. CDR3 length: 16 amino acids. CDR3 sequence (DNA): TGTGCCAGCAGCCCGACAGGGGTTGGCGACAAAAACATTCAGTACTTC. Translating it yields CASSPTGVGDKNIQYF.

The J gene is TRBJ2-1, the V gene TRBV19, with 11 bases matching TRBD2. The CDR3 is 15 residues long. Per the germline V gene, CDR1 is LNHDA and CDR2 is SQIVND (reference sequence). Germline trimming cut 4 bases from V and 6 bases from J; bases unmatched to any gene: 5. The CDR3 nucleotides read TGTGCCAGTAGTAAGACTAGCGGGGTTTCCAATGAGCAGTTCTTC. As protein: CASSKTSGVSNEQFF. Based on the CDR3 plus reference TRBV19 and TRBJ2-1, the full variable domain is DGGITQSPKYLFRKEGQNVTLSCEQNLNHDAMYWYRQDPGQGLRLIYYSQIVNDFQKGDIAEGYSVSREKKESFPLTVTSAQKNPTAFYLCASSKTSGVSNEQFFGPGTRLTVL.

The chain carries TRBV7-2 and TRBJ2-5; perhaps TRBD2 as D (5 bases). Germline V gene lookup returns CDR1 SGHTA and CDR2 FQGNSA. CDR3 size: 16 residues. V dropped 4 bases and J dropped 5 bases, with 20 bases sitting between them. The DNA for the CDR3 is TGTGCCAGCAGCTCCCGGGGATCGGCCGCTAGGGAGACCCAGTACTTC. The encoded protein is CASSSRGSAARETQYF.

V gene TRBV24-1 combines with J gene TRBJ1-5; D not resolved. Germline-derived CDR1 and CDR2 are KGHDR and SFDVKD. V was cut by 5 bases and J by 3 bases, with 10 bases left in between. The CDR3 contains 14 residues. Written as DNA, the CDR3 is TGTGCCACCAGTGGGGCAGGCGTCAATCAGCCCCAGCATTTT. Translation gives CATSGAGVNQPQHF.

CDR3 sequence: CASRNGRLAGAYEQYF. For the CDR3, the DNA is TGTGCCAGCAGGAACGGTAGACTAGCGGGGGCCTACGAGCAGTACTTC. The chain uses TRBV7-2 and TRBJ2-7; 12 nucleotides match TRBD2. Germline V gene lookup returns CDR1 SGHTA and CDR2 FQGNSA. The V and J ends lost 6 bases and 2 bases, in that order; junction bases with no gene match: 8. CDR3 length equals 16 residues.

This clone was recorded a few times. This chain links TRBV6-2 or TRBV6-3 with TRBJ2-7, with a possible D match to TRBD2 (5 bases). CDR1 MNHEY and CDR2 SVGEGT come from the germline V gene. V dropped 4 bases and J dropped 1 base, with 8 bases sitting between them. This CDR3 contains 13 residues. The CDR3: CASSSRRSYEQYF. The CDR3 DNA follows: TGTGCCAGCAGTTCTAGGAGGTCCTACGAGCAGTACTTC.

This chain joins TRBV11-2 and TRBJ1-4; D uncertain. CDR1 and CDR2 from the germline V gene are SGHAT and FQNNGV. V dropped 3 bases and J dropped 0 bases, with 5 bases sitting between them. The CDR3 has 14 amino acids. The CDR3 region is CASSLSTTNEKLFF. As DNA, the CDR3 is TGTGCCAGCAGCTTGAGTACAACTAATGAAAAACTGTTTTTT.

V usage is TRBV10-2 and J usage is TRBJ1-1; TRBD1 matches at 11 bases. This CDR3 comprises 15 residues. Trimming removed 4 bases from V and 5 bases from J; junction bases left unmatched: 6. Germline V CDR1 and CDR2: WSHSY, SAAADI. In nucleotides, the CDR3 is TGCGCCAGCAGTGGGACAGGGGGCAAAGAAACTGAAGCTTTCTTT. This encodes CASSGTGGKETEAFF.

The gene calls are TRBV6-5 and TRBJ1-4; 10 nucleotides line up with TRBD1. The CDR3 totals 14 residues. CDR1 and CDR2 (germline): MNHEY, SVGAGI. The junction had 5 bases not matched to a gene; V was cut back by 6 bases and J by 7 bases. The CDR3 here is CASRQTGGSEKLFF. The CDR3 nucleotides are TGTGCCAGCAGACAGACAGGGGGCAGTGAAAAACTGTTTTTT.

V is TRBV14 and J is TRBJ1-1; TRBD1 matches at 10 bases. Looked up from germline, CDR1 is SGHDN and CDR2 is FVKESK. The CDR3 extends over 14 amino acids. V lost 1 base, J lost 5 bases, and 1 base stayed unmatched. The CDR3 here is CASSQGDRGTEAFF. Written as DNA, the CDR3 is TGTGCCAGCAGCCAAGGGGACAGGGGAACTGAAGCTTTCTTT.

The V call is TRBV7-6, the J call TRBJ1-6, with a possible D match to TRBD1 (6 bases). Between the trimmed V and J ends, which lost 5 bases and 7 bases, there was a span of 15 bases. The CDR3 sequence is 15 residues long. Germline V gene lookup returns CDR1 SGHVS and CDR2 FNYEAQ. In nucleotides, the CDR3 is TGTGCCAGCAGCCCCCGAAGGGACAAGAATTCACCCCTCCACTTT. As protein: CASSPRRDKNSPLHF.

The J gene is TRBJ1-5, the V gene TRBV4-3; D uncertain. The V and J ends lost 1 base and 0 bases respectively, with 7 bases between them. Germline V gene sequence: CDR1 LGHNA, CDR2 YSLEER. This CDR3 has 15 residues. Here the CDR3 reads CASSQGDTSNQPQHF. For the CDR3, the DNA is TGCGCCAGCAGCCAAGGTGACACTAGCAATCAGCCCCAGCATTTT.

The chain is built from TRBV6-1 and TRBJ2-7; a possible D gene is TRBD1 (6 bases). This CDR3 is 14 amino acids long. Between the trimmed V and J ends, which lost 3 bases and 2 bases, there was a span of 11 bases. CDR1 is MNHNS and CDR2 is SASEGT in the germline V gene. The CDR3 coding sequence is TGTGCCAGCAGTGACAGGGGTAGGACCTACGAGCAGTACTTC. Translated: CASSDRGRTYEQYF.

The chain links TRBV6-5 to TRBJ2-7, with D perhaps TRBD2 (6 bases). This CDR3 has 15 residues. V was pared by 0 bases and J by 2 bases, with 11 bases between. Germline CDR1 and CDR2: MNHEY and SVGAGI. The CDR3 DNA follows: TGTGCCAGCAGTTACTCGTTCGGAGGGCCCTACGAGCAGTACTTC. Its protein product is CASSYSFGGPYEQYF.

In DNA, the CDR3 is TGTGCCAGCAGCTTGGGACAGGTGAACACTGAAGCTTTCTTT. This sequence encodes CASSLGQVNTEAFF. The rearrangement joins TRBV5-8 to TRBJ1-1, with D perhaps matching TRBD1 (6 bases). This CDR3 is 14 amino acids long. Germline-derived CDR1 and CDR2 are SGHTS and YDEGEE. V was trimmed by 0 bases and J by 0 bases, leaving 6 bases between them.

The chain links TRBV5-6 to TRBJ2-5; the D is unclear. Germline V gives CDR1 SGHDT, CDR2 YYEEEE. Trimming took off 1 base at V and 1 base at J, with 8 bases between the two ends. The CDR3 spans 14 residues. This CDR3 reads CASSLRSGQETQYF. The CDR3 DNA is TGTGCCAGCAGCTTGAGGTCGGGCCAAGAGACCCAGTACTTC.

The rearrangement joins TRBV5-1 to TRBJ2-1; maybe TRBD2 (7 bases). CDR3 length: 16 amino acids. Trimming shortened V by 5 bases and J by 3 bases, and 18 bases separated the two germline ends. Germline CDR1 and CDR2: SGHRS and YFSETQ. As DNA, the CDR3 is TGCGCCAGCAGTCGGGGGGCGGCGGGAAACTACAATGAGCAGTTCTTC. It is translated as CASSRGAAGNYNEQFF.